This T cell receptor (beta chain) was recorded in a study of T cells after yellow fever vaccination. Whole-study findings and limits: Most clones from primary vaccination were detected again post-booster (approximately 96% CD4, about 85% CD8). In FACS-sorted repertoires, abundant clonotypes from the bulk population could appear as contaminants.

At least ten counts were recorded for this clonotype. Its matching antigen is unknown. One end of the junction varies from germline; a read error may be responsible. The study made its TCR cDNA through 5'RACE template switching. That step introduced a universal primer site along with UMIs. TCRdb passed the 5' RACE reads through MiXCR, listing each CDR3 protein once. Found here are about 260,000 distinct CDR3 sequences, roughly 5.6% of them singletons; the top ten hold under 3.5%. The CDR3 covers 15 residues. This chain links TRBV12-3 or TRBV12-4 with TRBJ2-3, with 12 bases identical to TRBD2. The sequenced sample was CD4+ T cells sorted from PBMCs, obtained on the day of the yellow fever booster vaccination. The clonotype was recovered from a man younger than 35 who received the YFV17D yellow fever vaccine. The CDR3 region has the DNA TGTGCCAGCAGTCTAGCGGGGGGGGACCCAGATACGCAGTATTTT. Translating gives CASSLAGGDPDTQYF.